A selection of T cell receptor beta chains follows, all from one sample in a study of TIL therapy for anti-PD-1-resistant metastatic lung cancer. Sequencing was performed with immunoSEQ multiplex PCR; in TCRdb, only in-frame clones are kept and a portion is missing. Of 60,000 or so clones listed, around 63% are singletons. Sequencing was performed on blood, taken at baseline. These receptors all stem from a person aged 25-85 years with non-small cell lung cancer. The conserved cysteine and the conserved F or W are not part of the CDR3 here.

CDR3,V,J
ASSRDRGQKLF,TRBV11-2,TRBJ1-4
ASGGGQPQH,TRBV6-1,TRBJ1-5
ASSLAPRGGTGNTIY,TRBV7-9,TRBJ1-3
ASSFRGTTEAF,TRBV11-2,TRBJ1-1
ASSKPHEQY,TRBV21-1,TRBJ2-7
ASSLDYDRTVHGYT,TRBV7-9,TRBJ1-2
ASSEGGGDLIEQY,TRBV25-1,TRBJ2-7
ASSQGRYQPQH,TRBV27,TRBJ1-5
ASCYRQLSTDTQY,TRBV6-1,TRBJ2-3
ASSLAGLAATYEQY,TRBV5-5,TRBJ2-7
ASSTDVVGLQEAF,TRBV5-1,TRBJ1-1
ASSQEEVGQANYGYT,TRBV14,TRBJ1-2
ASSVGGVGGRSSPLH,TRBV9,TRBJ1-6
ASSPTSWRETQY,TRBV7-6,TRBJ2-5
AASRGLTSGGDTQY,TRBV15,TRBJ2-3
ASSLGQGSYEQY,TRBV5-6,TRBJ2-7
ASTGTGGEKLF,TRBV2,TRBJ1-4
ASSSTSANTGELF,TRBV5-1,TRBJ2-2
ASSLKDNSPLH,TRBV28,TRBJ1-6
ASSQDPTGTQY,TRBV7-3,TRBJ2-5
ASSPNREIDTQY,TRBV11-2,TRBJ2-3
ASRQGNQPQH,TRBV6-5,TRBJ1-5
ATRREGPYEQY,TRBV6-6,TRBJ2-7
ASSLDRADTQY,TRBV5-4,TRBJ2-3
ASSQSGSGGRTDTQY,TRBV16,TRBJ2-3
SVDVGTGQETQY,TRBV29-1,TRBJ2-5
ASSLRTAHQPQH,TRBV28,TRBJ1-5
ASSEGTTGPF,TRBV6-1,TRBJ2-1
AWSFASGSYEQY,TRBV30,TRBJ2-7
ASSFWPYKGYT,TRBV7-8,TRBJ1-2
ASGLPGPTADTQY,TRBV11-3,TRBJ2-3
ASSLDLEGYT,TRBV5-1,TRBJ1-2
ASRGQTNEKLF,TRBV6-5,TRBJ1-4
ASYSLAGGTGELF,TRBV6-6,TRBJ2-2
ASSKTSNTEAF,TRBV19,TRBJ1-1
ASSLALGQPQH,TRBV7-2,TRBJ1-5
ASSSTPRLAEEQF,TRBV7-9,TRBJ2-1
ASSSGGSTGELF,TRBV9,TRBJ2-2
ASGTGDTEAF,TRBV6-5,TRBJ1-1
ASSKMGQGSRETQY,TRBV9,TRBJ2-5
ASGLPFGGGSGLYPREQY,TRBV12-5,TRBJ2-7
ASSLGSGNEQF,TRBV11-3,TRBJ2-1
ASSEKEPSYEQY,TRBV6-1,TRBJ2-7
YTQGQKNTEAF,TRBV18,TRBJ1-1